The 9 T cell receptor beta chains in this list originate from one sample, sequenced in a study of blood T cell repertoires in COVID-19. Libraries were prepared by immunoSEQ multiplex PCR; TCRdb keeps only in-frame clonotypes and omits some of them. The table has around 250,000 clones, about 90% seen once. The sequenced sample consisted of PBMCs or T cells enriched from blood (not recorded which). The source is a woman aged 30 to 39 with acute COVID-19.

CDR3 residues: CASSLEGREQYF. The CDR3 bases are TGTGCCAGCAGCCTAGAGGGGCGCGAGCAGTACTTC. The chain couples TRBV9 to TRBJ2-7; D possibly matches TRBD1 or TRBD2 (5 bases each). This CDR3 is built from 12 residues. The germline V gene encodes CDR1 SGDLS and CDR2 YYNGEE. V gave up 4 bases and J gave up 6 bases, with 11 bases separating them.

CDR3 in amino acids: CASSQKEGADEKLFF. The CDR3 nucleotides are TGTGCCAGCAGCCAAAAAGAAGGGGCCGATGAAAAACTGTTTTTT. The V gene is TRBV4-2, the J gene TRBJ1-4, with D possibly matching TRBD1 (5 bases). CDR3 length: 15 amino acids. V was trimmed by 2 bases and J by 6 bases, leaving 13 bases between them. Germline loops: CDR1 LGHNA, CDR2 YNFKEQ.

The V and J genes are TRBV3-1 (or the pseudogene TRBV3-2) and TRBJ1-2; TRBD1 might be the D (6 bases). This CDR3 is 12 amino acids long. The germline V and J ends were trimmed by 5 bases and 6 bases, with 10 bases remaining between them. The V gene's germline CDR1 is LGHDT and CDR2 YNNKEL (reference sequence). Written as DNA, the CDR3 is TGTGCCAGCAGCGCAGGGGCTAATGGCTACACCTTC. Protein: CASSAGANGYTF.

This chain uses TRBV3-1 (or the pseudogene TRBV3-2) with TRBJ1-2; 12 bases match TRBD1. Trimming removed 4 bases from V and 7 bases from J; junction bases left unmatched: 7. CDR1 is LGHDT, CDR2 YNNKEL, per germline (reference sequence). The CDR3 length is 15 residues. CDR3 in amino acids: CASSLRGQGALGYTF. The DNA for the CDR3 is TGTGCCAGCAGCCTCCGGGGACAGGGGGCGCTTGGCTACACCTTC.

The V and J genes are TRBV28 and TRBJ2-7, with TRBD2 identical over 9 bases. The trim removed 5 bases at V and 5 bases at J, leaving 10 bases unmatched. CDR1 and CDR2 (germline): MDHEN, SYDVKM. The length of the CDR3 is 15 residues. CDR3 amino acids: CASSAYSGSSHEQYF. The CDR3 DNA sequence: TGTGCCAGCAGTGCCTATAGCGGGAGTAGCCACGAGCAGTACTTC.

This clone was seen only once. The V and J genes are TRBV19 and TRBJ1-5, with 9 positions matching TRBD1. Losses at the gene ends were 5 bases for V and 0 bases for J; bases not matched to a gene: 5. This CDR3 spans 16 amino acids. CDR1 LNHDA and CDR2 SQIVND come from the germline V gene (reference sequence). CDR3 sequence (DNA): TGTGCCAGTAGTTCGGACAGGGGAAATAGCAATCAGCCCCAGCATTTT. This gives the protein CASSSDRGNSNQPQHF.

The CDR3 DNA follows: TGTGCCAGCAGCATCCGACAGGGGCCATACAATGAGCAGTTCTTC. Protein sequence: CASSIRQGPYNEQFF. This chain connects TRBV7-3 to TRBJ2-1; TRBD1 matches 8 bases. The CDR3 has 15 amino acids. The V and J ends lost 5 bases and 4 bases, in that order; junction bases with no gene match: 7. Germline V gene sequence: CDR1 SGHTA, CDR2 FQGTGA.

The chain recombines TRBV5-1 with TRBJ2-2; D perhaps matches TRBD1 (5 bases). The germline V gene encodes CDR1 SGHRS and CDR2 YFSETQ. Trimming shortened V by 2 bases and J by 2 bases, and 7 bases separated the two germline ends. This CDR3 has 14 residues. The CDR3 DNA is TGCGCCAGCAGCTTAACAGGAAACACCGGGGAGCTGTTTTTT. It is translated as CASSLTGNTGELFF.

About this clone: The sample holds other DNA sequences that translate to the same CDR3. The rearrangement uses TRBV5-1 and TRBJ2-3, with no clear D. Per the germline V gene, CDR1 is SGHRS and CDR2 is YFSETQ. The CDR3 contains 15 residues. V was shortened by 0 bases and J by 0 bases, with 8 bases between the two germline ends. CDR3 in DNA: TGCGCCAGCAGCTTGGGGCAGTCTAGCACAGATACGCAGTATTTT. Encoded protein: CASSLGQSSTDTQYF.